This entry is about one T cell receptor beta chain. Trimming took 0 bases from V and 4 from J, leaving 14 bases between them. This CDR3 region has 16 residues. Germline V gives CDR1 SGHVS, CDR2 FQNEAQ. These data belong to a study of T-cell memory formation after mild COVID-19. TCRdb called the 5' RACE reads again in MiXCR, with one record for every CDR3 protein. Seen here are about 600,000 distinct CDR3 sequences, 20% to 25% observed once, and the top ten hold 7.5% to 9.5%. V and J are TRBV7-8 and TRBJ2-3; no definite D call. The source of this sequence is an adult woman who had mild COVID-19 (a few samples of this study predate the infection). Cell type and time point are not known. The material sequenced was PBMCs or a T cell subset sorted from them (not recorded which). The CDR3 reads CASSLASSPGSDTQYF. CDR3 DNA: TGTGCCAGCAGCTTAGCGTCCTCCCCTGGGTCAGATACGCAGTATTTT.